This TCR beta chain derives from a study of siplizumab effects on memory and regulatory T cells. TCRdb keeps only in-frame clones here, not all; method: immunoSEQ multiplex PCR. Counted here are approximately 94,000 clones, 90% to 95% occurring once; the ten biggest clones make up approximately 5.9%. The CDR3 runs to 15 residues. Germline V CDR1 and CDR2: SGHVS, FQNEAQ. The junction had 6 bases not matched to a gene; V was cut back by 5 bases and J by 5 bases. As concerns this clone: Its antigen is not identified.

Study-wide points: Tracing alloreactive clones into unstimulated subsets worked for only a minor fraction of them. Significantly reduced by siplizumab was the cumulative frequency of alloreactive sequences, namely those traceable to unstimulated CD4+ memory cells.

The clonotype originates from a human donor in good health. Sequencing used CD8+ T cells sorted from blood. This rearrangement joins TRBV7-8 to TRBJ2-7; TRBD2 agrees at 13 bases. The CDR3 DNA is TGTGCCAGCAGCGCTACTAGCGGGAGGGTTCACGAGCAGTACTTC. Its protein is CASSATSGRVHEQYF.